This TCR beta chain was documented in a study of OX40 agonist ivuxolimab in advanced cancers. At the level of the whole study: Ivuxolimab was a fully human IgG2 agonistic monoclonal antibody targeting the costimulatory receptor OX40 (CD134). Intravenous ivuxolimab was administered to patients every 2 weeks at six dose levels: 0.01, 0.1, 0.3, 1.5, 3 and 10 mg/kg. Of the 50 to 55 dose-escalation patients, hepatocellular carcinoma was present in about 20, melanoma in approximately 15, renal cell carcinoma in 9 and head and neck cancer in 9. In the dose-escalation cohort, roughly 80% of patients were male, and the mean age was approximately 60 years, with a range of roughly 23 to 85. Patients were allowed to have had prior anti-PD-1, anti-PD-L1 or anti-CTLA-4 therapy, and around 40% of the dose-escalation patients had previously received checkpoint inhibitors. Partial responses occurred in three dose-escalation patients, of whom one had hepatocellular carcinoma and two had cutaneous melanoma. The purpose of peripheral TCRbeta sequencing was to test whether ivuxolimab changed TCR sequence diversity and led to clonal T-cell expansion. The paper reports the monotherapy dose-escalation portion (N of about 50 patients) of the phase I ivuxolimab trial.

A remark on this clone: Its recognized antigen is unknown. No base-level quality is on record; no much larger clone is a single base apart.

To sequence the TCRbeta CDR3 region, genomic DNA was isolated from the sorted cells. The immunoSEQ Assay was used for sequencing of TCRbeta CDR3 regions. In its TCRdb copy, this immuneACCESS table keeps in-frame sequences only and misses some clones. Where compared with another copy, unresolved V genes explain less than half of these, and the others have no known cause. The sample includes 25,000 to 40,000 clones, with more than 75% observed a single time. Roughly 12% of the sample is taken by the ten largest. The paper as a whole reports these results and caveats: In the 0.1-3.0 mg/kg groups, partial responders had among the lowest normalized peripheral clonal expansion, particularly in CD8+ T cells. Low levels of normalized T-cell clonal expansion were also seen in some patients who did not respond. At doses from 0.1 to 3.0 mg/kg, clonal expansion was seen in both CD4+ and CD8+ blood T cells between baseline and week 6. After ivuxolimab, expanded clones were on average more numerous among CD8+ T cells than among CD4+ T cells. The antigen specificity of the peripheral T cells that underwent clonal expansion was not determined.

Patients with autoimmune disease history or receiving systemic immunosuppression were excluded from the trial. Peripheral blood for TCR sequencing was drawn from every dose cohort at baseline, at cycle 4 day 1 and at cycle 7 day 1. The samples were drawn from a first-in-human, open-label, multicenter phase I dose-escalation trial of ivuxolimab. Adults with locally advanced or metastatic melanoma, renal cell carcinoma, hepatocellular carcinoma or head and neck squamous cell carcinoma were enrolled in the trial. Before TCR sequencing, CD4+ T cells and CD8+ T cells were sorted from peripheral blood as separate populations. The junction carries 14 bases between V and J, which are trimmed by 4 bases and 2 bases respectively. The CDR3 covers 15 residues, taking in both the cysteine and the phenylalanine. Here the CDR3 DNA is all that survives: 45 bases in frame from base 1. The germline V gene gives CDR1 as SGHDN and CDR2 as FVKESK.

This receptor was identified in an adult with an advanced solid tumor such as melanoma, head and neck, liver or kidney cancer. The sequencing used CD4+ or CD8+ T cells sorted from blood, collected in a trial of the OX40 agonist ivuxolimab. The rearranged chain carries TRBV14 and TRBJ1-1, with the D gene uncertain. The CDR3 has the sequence CASSLLGRRNTEAFF. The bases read TGTGCCAGCAGCCTGCTAGGACGGAGAAACACTGAAGCTTTCTTT.